The 13 T cell receptor beta chains given below trace back to one sample, sequenced in a study of regulatory T cells. Study-wide results and limits: Hydrophobic residues at CDR3 positions 6 and 7 were enriched in conventional CD4+ T cells of CD3G-deficient patients.

The PCR used 52 TRBV and 13 TRBJ primers. Produced via immunoSEQ multiplex PCR; TCRdb's table is partial and in-frame only. Among about 21,000 clones listed, 88% were seen once. For these receptors, no antigen is known. The specimen sequenced was conventional CD4+ T cells sorted from blood. Every receptor here comes from a child aged 5 to 17 with CD3G deficiency.

As DNA, the CDR3 is TGTGCCAGCAGCCCGACCAATTCCTACGAGCAGTACTTC. Residues: CASSPTNSYEQYF. V and J are TRBV7-9 and TRBJ2-7; D unclear. V was cut by 5 bases and J by 1 base, with 9 bases left in between. Germline CDR1 SEHNR, CDR2 FQNEAQ (reference sequence). The CDR3 is made up of 13 amino acids.

This rearrangement joins TRBV28 to TRBJ2-7; 8 bases line up with TRBD1. J gave up 5 bases and V 3 bases, and 9 bases lay outside the gene matches. There are 15 residues in the CDR3. Per germline, CDR1 MDHEN and CDR2 SYDVKM. Here the CDR3 reads CASSFRSRGLNEQYF. The CDR3 region has the DNA TGTGCCAGCAGTTTCAGGTCCAGGGGGCTCAACGAGCAGTACTTC.

The gene calls are TRBV7-9 and TRBJ2-3; 7 nucleotides match TRBD1. CDR3 size: 14 residues. CDR1 is SEHNR, CDR2 FQNEAQ, per germline (reference sequence). V was pared by 5 bases and J by 1 base, with 3 bases of the junction left unmatched. The CDR3 sequence: CASSPGQRTDTQYF. In DNA, the CDR3 is TGTGCCAGCAGCCCGGGACAGCGCACAGATACGCAGTATTTT.

The CDR3 DNA reads as TGTGCCAGCAGCTTAGTATTCGGGGCGGCTGAAGCTTTCTTT. Protein product: CASSLVFGAAEAFF. The chain carries TRBV7-8 and TRBJ1-1; possibly TRBD1 for D (5 bases). The CDR3 has 14 residues. From germline, CDR1 is SGHVS and CDR2 FQNEAQ. V lost 1 base and J lost 6, with 12 bases in between.

The chain employs TRBV28 and TRBJ1-5; D uncertain. Trimming pared 4 bases from V and 1 base from J, leaving 14 bases between. Germline assignment: CDR1 MDHEN and CDR2 SYDVKM. The CDR3 is 16 amino acids. CDR3 DNA: TGTGCCAGCAGTTCTCCCACACCGGGGAGCAATCAGCCCCAGCATTTT. Its translation: CASSSPTPGSNQPQHF.

This clone was seen a single time. The chain recombines TRBV5-1 with TRBJ2-3; tentatively, D is TRBD2 (6 bases). CDR1 SGHRS and CDR2 YFSETQ come from the germline V gene. This CDR3 region has 16 residues. V lost 3 bases and J lost 3, with 17 bases in between. CDR3 in amino acids: CASSWGDLGGTDTQYF. For the CDR3, the DNA is TGCGCCAGCAGCTGGGGCGACTTAGGAGGGACAGATACGCAGTATTTT. Complete variable domain (other parts from reference TRBV5-1 and TRBJ2-3): KAGVTQTPRYLIKTRGQQVTLSCSPISGHRSVSWYQQTPGQGLQFLFEYFSETQRNKGNFPGRFSGRQFSNSRSEMNVSTLELGDSALYLCASSWGDLGGTDTQYFGPGTRLTVL.

The chain recombines TRBV28 with TRBJ2-3; D may be TRBD2 (6 bases). Looked up from germline, CDR1 is MDHEN and CDR2 is SYDVKM. This CDR3 has 16 residues. Trimming removed 5 bases at V and 2 bases at J, with 17 bases between. The CDR3 loop reads CASSTPGVGDTDTQYF. The CDR3 DNA follows: TGTGCCAGCAGTACCCCGGGAGTTGGGGACACAGATACGCAGTATTTT.

V gene TRBV7-9 combines with J gene TRBJ2-3; D remains unclear. Trimming took off 4 bases at V and 1 base at J, with 15 bases between the two ends. CDR1 is SEHNR, CDR2 FQNEAQ, per germline (reference sequence). The CDR3 has 16 residues. In DNA, the CDR3 is TGTGCCAGCAGCTATTCGACCGGACGCCGCACAGATACGCAGTATTTT. As protein: CASSYSTGRRTDTQYF.

This sequence joins TRBV6-1 and TRBJ2-7; D gene unclear. V was pared by 6 bases and J by 2 bases, with 11 bases between. This CDR3 spans 13 amino acids. CDR1 and CDR2 from the germline V gene are MNHNS and SASEGT. The CDR3: CASSNTVPYEQYF. The CDR3 nucleotides are TGTGCCAGCAGCAATACTGTTCCCTACGAGCAGTACTTC.

The rearrangement uses TRBV10-3 and TRBJ1-2, with no clear D. V was pared by 8 bases and J by 4 bases, with 11 bases between. The CDR3 spans 12 residues. CDR1 ENHRY and CDR2 SYGVKD come from the germline V gene. The CDR3, as DNA: TGTGCCATCTCCACAGACCGCTATGGCTACACCTTC. It yields the protein CAISTDRYGYTF.

This chain connects TRBV18 to TRBJ2-7; TRBD2 agrees at 14 bases. The CDR3 covers 14 residues. CDR1 and CDR2 (germline): KGHSH, LQKENI. With V trimmed by 4 bases and J by 6 bases, 2 bases remained unmatched. CDR3 sequence: CASSRGLAGAEQYF. DNA for the CDR3: TGTGCCAGCTCACGGGGACTAGCGGGAGCCGAGCAGTACTTC.

The CDR3 DNA is TGTGCCAGCAGCCCTGACAGGGGGACAACTGAAGCTTTCTTT. Amino acids: CASSPDRGTTEAFF. The chain links TRBV7-9 to TRBJ1-1; 9 nucleotides match TRBD1. With 5 bases clipped from V and 5 bases from J, the junction kept 6 bases outside the gene matches. This CDR3 region has 14 residues. Germline V lookup: CDR1 SEHNR, CDR2 FQNEAQ (reference sequence). The variable domain in full, completed from reference TRBV7-9 and TRBJ1-1, reads DTGVSQNPRHKITKRGQNVTFRCDPISEHNRLYWYRQTLGQGPEFLTYFQNEAQLEKSRLLSDRFSAERPKGSFSTLEIQRTEQGDSAMYLCASSPDRGTTEAFFGQGTRLTVV.

The V call is TRBV27, the J call TRBJ2-5; TRBD2 matches 13 bases. The CDR3 runs to 16 residues. V lost 6 bases to trimming and J lost 3 bases; unmatched junction nucleotides: 7. The germline V gene encodes CDR1 MNHEY and CDR2 SMNVEV (reference sequence). CDR3 in amino acids: CASSRLAGGPKETQYF. Here the CDR3 DNA reads TGTGCCAGCAGCCGACTAGCGGGAGGACCTAAAGAGACCCAGTACTTC.